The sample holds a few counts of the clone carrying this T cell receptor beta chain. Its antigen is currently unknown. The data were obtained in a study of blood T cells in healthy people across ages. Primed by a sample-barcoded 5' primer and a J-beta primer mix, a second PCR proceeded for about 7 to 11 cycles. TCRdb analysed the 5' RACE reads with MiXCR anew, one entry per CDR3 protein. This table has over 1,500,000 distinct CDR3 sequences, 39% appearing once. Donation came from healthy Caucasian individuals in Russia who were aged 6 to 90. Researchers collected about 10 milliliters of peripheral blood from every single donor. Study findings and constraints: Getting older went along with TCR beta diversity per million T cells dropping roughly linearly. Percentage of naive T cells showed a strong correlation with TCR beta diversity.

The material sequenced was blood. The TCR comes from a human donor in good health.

In DNA, the CDR3 is TGTGCCAGCAACGCCCAGCCGGCTAGCGGGGGGGCTGAGACCCAGTACTTC. Amino acid sequence: CASNAQPASGGAETQYF. V is TRBV7-8 and J is TRBJ2-5, with 12 nucleotides matching TRBD2. J lost 5 bases, V lost 7 bases, and 14 bases had no gene match. The CDR3 has 17 amino acids. Germline V gives CDR1 SGHVS, CDR2 FQNEAQ.